The 8 T cell receptor beta chains reported below all come from one sample, sequenced in a study of CD8+ T cells in alopecia areata. The authors extracted RNA and reverse transcribed it into cDNA as the sequencing template. Data came from immunoSEQ multiplex PCR; TCRdb stores just in-frame clones and leaves some out. The repertoire holds over 150,000 clones, with 50% to 65% as singletons. Treatment described: oral pan-JAK inhibitor, 5-10 mg twice daily. Material: CD8+ T cells sorted from blood, obtained at week 24, from a patient treated with tofacitinib. These receptors were collected from a human donor with alopecia areata.

This chain uses TRBV30 with TRBJ2-7; 8 bases match TRBD1. The V and J ends lost 4 bases and 2 bases, in that order; junction bases with no gene match: 7. The CDR3 runs to 14 residues. CDR1 and CDR2 (germline): GTSNPN, SVGIG (reference sequence). CDR3 DNA sequence: TGTGCCTGGATGAACCCGGACAGGGCCTACGAGCAGTACTTC. Residues: CAWMNPDRAYEQYF.

The chain joins TRBV30 to TRBJ1-1, with 9 bases fitting TRBD1. Germline trimming cut 4 bases from V and 1 base from J; bases unmatched to any gene: 4. Germline V gene data show CDR1 as GTSNPN and CDR2 as SVGIG (reference sequence). The CDR3 extends over 14 amino acids. The CDR3 region is CAWTPGQGNTEAFF. CDR3 coding DNA: TGTGCCTGGACCCCGGGACAGGGGAACACTGAAGCTTTCTTT.

The chain carries TRBV7-6 and TRBJ1-2; D is uncertain. The CDR3 consists of 14 residues. V dropped 3 bases and J dropped 5 bases, with 13 bases sitting between them. Germline CDR1 is SGHVS and CDR2 is FNYEAQ. Written as DNA, the CDR3 is TGTGCCAGCAGCTTGGGGAAGACGGGATATGGCTACACCTTC. Translating it yields CASSLGKTGYGYTF. The full variable domain, with the rest looked up from reference TRBV7-6 and TRBJ1-2, is GAGVSQSPRYKVTKRGQDVALRCDPISGHVSLYWYRQALGQGPEFLTYFNYEAQQDKSGLPNDRFSAERPEGSISTLTIQRTEQRDSAMYRCASSLGKTGYGYTFGSGTRLTVV.

The chain couples TRBV7-9 to TRBJ2-3; TRBD2 is a possible D gene (5 bases). The V and J ends lost 8 bases and 4 bases respectively, with 7 bases between them. This CDR3 contains 11 residues. Germline V CDR1 and CDR2: SEHNR, FQNEAQ (reference sequence). DNA for the CDR3: TGTGCCAGCCCTAGCCCAGATACGCAGTATTTT. Protein: CASPSPDTQYF. Drawing the rest from reference TRBV7-9 and TRBJ2-3, the complete variable domain is DTGVSQNPRHKITKRGQNVTFRCDPISEHNRLYWYRQTLGQGPEFLTYFQNEAQLEKSRLLSDRFSAERPKGSFSTLEIQRTEQGDSAMYLCASPSPDTQYFGPGTRLTVL.

This chain uses TRBV27 with TRBJ2-6; the D gene is possibly TRBD2 (6 bases). The CDR3 runs 16 residues. Germline values: CDR1 MNHEY, CDR2 SMNVEV (reference sequence). V was trimmed by 4 bases and J by 0 bases, leaving 10 bases between them. This CDR3 reads CASSSTGASGANVLTF. The CDR3 nucleotides read TGTGCCAGCAGTTCGACGGGAGCCTCTGGGGCCAACGTCCTGACTTTC.

The chain combines TRBV7-9 with TRBJ1-2, with 7 bases that match TRBD1. Trimming removed 4 bases from V and 0 bases from J; junction bases left unmatched: 5. CDR1 SEHNR and CDR2 FQNEAQ come from the germline V gene (reference sequence). The CDR3 has 15 amino acids. The chain's CDR3 is CASSSRQGPNYGYTF. For the CDR3, the DNA is TGTGCCAGCAGCTCCCGACAGGGACCTAACTATGGCTACACCTTC. Looking up the rest from reference TRBV7-9 and TRBJ1-2 gives the full variable domain: DTGVSQNPRHKITKRGQNVTFRCDPISEHNRLYWYRQTLGQGPEFLTYFQNEAQLEKSRLLSDRFSAERPKGSFSTLEIQRTEQGDSAMYLCASSSRQGPNYGYTFGSGTRLTVV.

The V call is TRBV6-6, the J call TRBJ1-1; D not resolved. Germline assignment: CDR1 MNHNY and CDR2 SVGAGI (reference sequence). V was clipped by 0 bases and J by 0 bases, with 2 bases between them. The CDR3 runs to 13 residues. The CDR3: CASSYSVNTEAFF. The DNA for the CDR3 is TGTGCCAGCAGTTACTCAGTGAACACTGAAGCTTTCTTT.

The V gene is TRBV5-4, the J gene TRBJ2-1; 11 bases are a match to TRBD2. The germline V gene has CDR1 SGHNT and CDR2 YYREEE (reference sequence). The CDR3 loop spans 17 amino acids. Trimming cost V 0 bases and J 6 bases; bases outside gene matches: 8. The CDR3 loop is CASSLEGSGGAVNEQFF. CDR3 coding DNA: TGTGCCAGCAGCTTGGAAGGTAGCGGGGGGGCTGTCAATGAGCAGTTCTTC. The full variable domain, rest sourced from reference TRBV5-4 and TRBJ2-1, is ETGVTQSPTHLIKTRGQQVTLRCSSQSGHNTVSWYQQALGQGPQFIFQYYREEENGRGNFPPRFSGLQFPNYSSELNVNALELDDSALYLCASSLEGSGGAVNEQFFGPGTRLTVL.